The 6 T cell receptor beta chains given below trace back to one sample, sequenced in a study of cytotoxic CD8 clonotypes in ibrutinib-treated CLL. Sequenced by immunoSEQ multiplex PCR; TCRdb stores in-frame clones only, minus some. Among over 70,000 clones listed, roughly 84% were seen once. This material consisted of PBMCs, taken before ibrutinib treatment. These receptor sequences come from a human donor with chronic lymphocytic leukemia.

This rearrangement joins TRBV19 to TRBJ1-2; D remains ambiguous. V was cut by 2 bases and J by 2 bases, with 6 bases left in between. The CDR3 is 13 residues long. Germline loops: CDR1 LNHDA, CDR2 SQIVND (reference sequence). The CDR3 sequence is CASSIWGNYGYTF. CDR3 nucleotides: TGTGCCAGTAGTATATGGGGAAACTATGGCTACACCTTC.

The gene calls are TRBV5-8 and TRBJ2-7; 8 nucleotides align to TRBD2. The germline V gene encodes CDR1 SGHTS and CDR2 YDEGEE. The trim removed 4 bases at V and 4 bases at J, leaving 7 bases unmatched. The CDR3 loop spans 14 amino acids. The CDR3 loop is CASSVQRELYEQYF. CDR3 nucleotides: TGTGCCAGCAGCGTTCAGCGGGAGTTATACGAGCAGTACTTC.

V gene TRBV5-6 combines with J gene TRBJ2-2, with 8 bases identical to TRBD2. The CDR3 is 16 residues long. Germline assignment: CDR1 SGHDT and CDR2 YYEEEE. V was clipped by 1 base and J by 5 bases; unmatched bases: 7. The DNA of the CDR3 is TGTGCCAGCAGCTTGATGGGACTAGAGATGACCGGGGAGCTGTTTTTT. Translation gives CASSLMGLEMTGELFF.

The chain employs TRBV4-1 and TRBJ2-7, with 9 bases aligning to TRBD1. J gave up 2 bases and V 5 bases, and 10 bases lay outside the gene matches. CDR3 length equals 16 residues. CDR1 and CDR2 from the germline V gene are MGHRA and YSYEKL. In DNA form, the CDR3 reads TGCGCCAGCAGCTCACCCACAGGGGGCACGACCTACGAGCAGTACTTC. Its translation: CASSSPTGGTTYEQYF.

This sequence joins TRBV2 and TRBJ2-1, with unresolved D. This CDR3 has 14 residues. From germline, CDR1 is SNHLY and CDR2 FYNNEI. V lost 4 bases, J lost 2 bases, and 9 bases lay in between. The CDR3 loop is CASSGTYPYNEQFF. CDR3 DNA sequence: TGTGCCAGCAGTGGGACCTACCCCTACAATGAGCAGTTCTTC.

The rearrangement joins TRBV5-4 to TRBJ2-5; no firm D call. Trimming removed 0 bases from V and 1 base from J, with 7 bases in between. This CDR3 comprises 14 residues. Germline lookup yields CDR1 SGHNT and CDR2 YYREEE (reference sequence). CDR3 nucleotide sequence: TGTGCCAGCAGCTTGGGACACTTCCAAGAGACCCAGTACTTC. This gives the protein CASSLGHFQETQYF.